This T cell receptor (beta chain) was obtained from a study of blood T cell repertoires in COVID-19. Turning to the study itself: The samples span acute and convalescent COVID-19 from the United States, Italy and Spain. In each case, the material was cDNA or gDNA derived from T cells, B-cell-depleted T cells, or PBMCs.

The V and J ends lost 3 bases and 4 bases, in that order; junction bases with no gene match: 16. CDR1 is DFQATT and CDR2 is SNEGSKA in the germline V gene (reference sequence). This CDR3 spans 18 amino acids. Enrollment of patients from Seattle took place during active infection, with longitudinal follow-up. As handled by the study authors: Counts of nucleated cells, estimated from reference gene primer amplification, were obtained. Profiled with immunoSEQ multiplex PCR; TCRdb holds only in-frame clones, not every one. V and J calls plus clone size are reproduced from that table; the DNA served to infer D and trimming. The profile shows over 150,000 clones, more than 85% of them singletons. This clone was counted between two and nine times.

The chain is built from TRBV20-1 and TRBJ2-1; the match to TRBD2 covers 9 bases. Sequenced input: peripheral blood. The receptor's source is a man aged 55 to 70 with COVID-19, enrolled during active disease. CDR3 DNA sequence: TGCAGTGCTAGTCCCCGGAGCGGCGGGAGGGCCCTGTACAATGAGCAGTTCTTC. It translates to CSASPRSGGRALYNEQFF.